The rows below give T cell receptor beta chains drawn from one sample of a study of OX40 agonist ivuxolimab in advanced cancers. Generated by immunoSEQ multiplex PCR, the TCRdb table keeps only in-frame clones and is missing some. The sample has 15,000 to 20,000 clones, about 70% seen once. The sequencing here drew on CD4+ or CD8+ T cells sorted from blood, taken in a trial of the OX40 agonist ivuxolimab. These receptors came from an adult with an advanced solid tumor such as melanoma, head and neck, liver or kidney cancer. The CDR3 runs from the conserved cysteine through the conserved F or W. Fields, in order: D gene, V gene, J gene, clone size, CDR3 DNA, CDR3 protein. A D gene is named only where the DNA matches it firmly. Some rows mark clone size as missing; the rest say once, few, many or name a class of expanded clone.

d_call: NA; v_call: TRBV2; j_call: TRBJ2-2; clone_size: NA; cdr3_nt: TGTGCCAGCAGTCTCAGGGTGGTCGGGGAGCTGTTTTTT; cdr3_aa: CASSLRVVGELFF
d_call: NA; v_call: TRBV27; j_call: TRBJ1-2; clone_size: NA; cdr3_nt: TGTGCCAGCAGTTTATCCGGGGCGGATACCTATGGCTACACCTTC; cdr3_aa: CASSLSGADTYGYTF
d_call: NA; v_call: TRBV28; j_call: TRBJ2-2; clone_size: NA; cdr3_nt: TGTGCCAGCAGTCCCCCGGGGACTTACACCGGGGAGCTGTTTTTT; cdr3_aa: CASSPPGTYTGELFF
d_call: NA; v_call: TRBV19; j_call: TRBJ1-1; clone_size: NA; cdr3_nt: TGTGCCAGTAGTCCCACGGGGGTGGCTGAAGCTTTCTTT; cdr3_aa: CASSPTGVAEAFF
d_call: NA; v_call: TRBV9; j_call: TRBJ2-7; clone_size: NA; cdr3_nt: TGTGCCAGCAGCGTCGGGGGTGGGCTCTCCTACGAGCAGTACTTC; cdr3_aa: CASSVGGGLSYEQYF
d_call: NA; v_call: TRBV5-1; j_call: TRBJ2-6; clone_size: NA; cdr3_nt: TGCGCCAGCAGCTTGAGGACTGGGGCCAACGTCCTGACTTTC; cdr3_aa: CASSLRTGANVLTF
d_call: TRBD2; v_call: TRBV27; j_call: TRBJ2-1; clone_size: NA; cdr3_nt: TGTGCCAGCAGTTTACGGGAGGTCACCTACAATGAGCAGTTCTTC; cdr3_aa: CASSLREVTYNEQFF
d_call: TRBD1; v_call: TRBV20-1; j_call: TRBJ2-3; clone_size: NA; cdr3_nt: TGCAGTGCTAGAATTGGCGGGACAGGGTGGTTT; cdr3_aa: CSARIGGTGWF
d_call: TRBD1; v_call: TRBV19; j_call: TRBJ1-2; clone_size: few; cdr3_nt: TGTGCCAGTAGTCGTAGCCAGGGGGGTAATGGCTACACCTTC; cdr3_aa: CASSRSQGGNGYTF
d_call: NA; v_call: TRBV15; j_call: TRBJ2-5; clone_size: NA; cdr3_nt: TGTGCCACCAGCAGAGATCTCGAGGAGACCCAGTACTTC; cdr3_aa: CATSRDLEETQYF
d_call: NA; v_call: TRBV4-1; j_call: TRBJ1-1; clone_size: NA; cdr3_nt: TGCGCCAGCAGCCTCCCCCGGGGTCTTGATTTGGGCACTGAAGCTTTCTTT; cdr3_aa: CASSLPRGLDLGTEAFF
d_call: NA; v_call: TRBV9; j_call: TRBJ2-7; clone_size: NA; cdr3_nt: TGTGCCAGCAGCTTGGGACACGAAGACTACGAGCAGTACTTC; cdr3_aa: CASSLGHEDYEQYF
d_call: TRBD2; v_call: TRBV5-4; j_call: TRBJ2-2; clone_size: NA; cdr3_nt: TGTGCCAGCAGCTCCGGGACTAGCGGGGGGAACACCGGGGAGCTGTTTTTT; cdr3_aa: CASSSGTSGGNTGELFF
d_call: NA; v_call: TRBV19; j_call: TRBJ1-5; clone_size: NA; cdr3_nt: TGTGCCAGTAGTATAAGACTTCTTCACGATCAGCCCCAGCATTTT; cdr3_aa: CASSIRLLHDQPQHF
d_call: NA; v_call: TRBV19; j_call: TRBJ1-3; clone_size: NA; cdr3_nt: TGTGCCAGTAGTCTAACAGCTGACTCTGGAAACACCATATATTTT; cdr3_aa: CASSLTADSGNTIYF
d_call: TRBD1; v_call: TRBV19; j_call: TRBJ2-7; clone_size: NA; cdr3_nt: TGTGCCAGTACCCTGACAGGGGGAAGCCACGAGCAGTACTTC; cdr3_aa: CASTLTGGSHEQYF